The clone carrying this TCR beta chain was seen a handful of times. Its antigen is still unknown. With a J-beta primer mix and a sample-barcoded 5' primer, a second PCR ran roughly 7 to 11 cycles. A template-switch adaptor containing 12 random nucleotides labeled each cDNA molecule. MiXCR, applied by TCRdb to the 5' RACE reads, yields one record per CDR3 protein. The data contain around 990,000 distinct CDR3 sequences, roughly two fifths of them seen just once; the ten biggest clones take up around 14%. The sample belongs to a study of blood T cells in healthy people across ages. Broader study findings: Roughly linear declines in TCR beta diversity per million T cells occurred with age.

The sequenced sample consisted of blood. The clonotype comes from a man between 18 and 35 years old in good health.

The chain's CDR3 is CASSLVYGAGYNEQFF. CDR3 nucleotides: TGTGCCAGCAGCTTGGTCTATGGGGCAGGCTACAATGAGCAGTTCTTC. The rearrangement joins TRBV5-5 to TRBJ2-1; D is perhaps TRBD1 (5 bases). Germline V gene sequence: CDR1 SGHKS, CDR2 YYEKEE (reference sequence). The CDR3 extends over 16 amino acids. V gave up 0 bases and J gave up 3 bases, with 13 bases separating them.